This entry describes one T cell receptor (beta chain). Antigen: not known. The CDR3 end shows no conserved phenylalanine or tryptophan, and so a read error is likely. Researchers drew blood RNA from unsorted whole blood and extracted germline DNA as well. CDR3 length: 18 residues. Per germline, CDR1 MGHRA and CDR2 YSYEKL. The data belong to a study of tumor-infiltrating lymphocytes in primary liver carcinoma. Study-wide points: There was no comparison of CD4+ and CD8+ repertoires, as samples were bulk unsorted.

Constant-region priming of 500 ng total RNA yielded TCR beta cDNA. Amplification in three nested multiplex PCR rounds with slightly modified ARM-PCR gave rise to TCR beta libraries. Each of the first two PCR rounds ran nine to ten cycles with TRBV1-TRBV30 forward and C-beta reverse primers. MiXCR was run by TCRdb on the multiplex PCR reads, yielding one entry per CDR3 protein. The sample lists some 320,000 distinct CDR3 sequences; 65% were seen once. This chain links TRBV4-1 with TRBJ2-3; TRBD1 might be the D (6 bases). The sample consisted of peripheral blood. The clonotype comes from a man aged 35-49 years with primary liver carcinoma and hepatitis B virus infection. This CDR3 is CASRQGPGHLTSTDTQYL. Here the CDR3 DNA reads TGCGCCAGCAGACAAGGCCCGGGACACCTGACTAGCACAGATACGCAGTATTTG.